One and the same sample provided the 14 T cell receptor beta chains below, sequenced in a study of cytotoxic CD8 clonotypes in ibrutinib-treated CLL. Using immunoSEQ multiplex PCR, the repertoire was profiled, and TCRdb retains in-frame clones only, with some absent. Among approximately 210,000 clones listed, around 72% were seen once. The sample here was PBMCs, taken after 24 months of ibrutinib treatment. The source of these receptors is a human donor with chronic lymphocytic leukemia.

This sequence joins TRBV28 and TRBJ1-5; D gene ambiguous. The CDR3 has 13 residues. V was pared by 4 bases and J by 6 bases, with 10 bases between. From germline, CDR1 is MDHEN and CDR2 SYDVKM. CDR3 sequence (DNA): TGTGCCAGCAGTTCTGTGAGGACTCAGCCCCAGCATTTT. Its translation: CASSSVRTQPQHF. Looking up the rest from reference TRBV28 and TRBJ1-5 gives the full variable domain: DVKVTQSSRYLVKRTGEKVFLECVQDMDHENMFWYRQDPGLGLRLIYFSYDVKMKEKGDIPEGYSVSREKKERFSLILESASTNQTSMYLCASSSVRTQPQHFGDGTRLSIL.

J is TRBJ2-5 and V is TRBV5-1; possible D gene TRBD2, 5 bases. In germline, CDR1 is SGHRS, CDR2 YFSETQ. The CDR3 runs 15 residues. V dropped 0 bases and J dropped 0 bases, with 9 bases sitting between them. CDR3 sequence: CASSLGGGDQETQYF. The CDR3 DNA follows: TGCGCCAGCAGCTTGGGAGGAGGAGACCAAGAGACCCAGTACTTC.

A few counts support this clone. The chain joins TRBV4-3 to TRBJ2-1; 12 bases map to TRBD1. V lost 4 bases, J lost 7 bases, and 11 bases stayed unmatched. In germline, CDR1 is LGHNA, CDR2 YSLEER. There are 17 residues in the CDR3. The CDR3 here is CASSPLTGTGGLNEQFF. CDR3 nucleotides: TGCGCCAGCAGCCCTTTAACCGGGACAGGGGGCTTGAATGAGCAGTTCTTC.

The chain employs TRBV9 and TRBJ2-7, with TRBD1 matching 7 bases. The trim removed 3 bases at V and 2 bases at J, leaving 2 bases unmatched. The germline V gene has CDR1 SGDLS and CDR2 YYNGEE. CDR3 length equals 13 residues. The DNA for the CDR3 is TGTGCCAGCAGCGCGGGACAGCCCTACGAGCAGTACTTC. Translation gives CASSAGQPYEQYF. Filled out from reference TRBV9 and TRBJ2-7, the complete variable domain reads DSGVTQTPKHLITATGQRVTLRCSPRSGDLSVYWYQQSLDQGLQFLIQYYNGEERAKGNILERFSAQQFPDLHSELNLSSLELGDSALYFCASSAGQPYEQYFGPGTRLTVT.

This clone occurred once. The J gene is TRBJ2-4, the V gene TRBV15; 12 positions agree with TRBD1. The CDR3 sequence is 20 residues long. Losses at the gene ends were 5 bases for V and 0 bases for J; bases not matched to a gene: 14. Germline V gene lookup returns CDR1 LNHNV and CDR2 YYDKDF (reference sequence). The CDR3 loop reads CATSWSGTGGAWVAKNIQYF. The CDR3 region has the DNA TGTGCCACCAGCTGGTCCGGGACAGGGGGCGCCTGGGTAGCCAAAAACATTCAGTACTTC.

For the CDR3, the DNA is TGTGCCAGCAGTTTGACGGGAGGGAGCGACCAAGAGACCCAGTACTTC. Its translation: CASSLTGGSDQETQYF. V gene TRBV28 combines with J gene TRBJ2-5; TRBD2 matches 8 bases. Germline lookup yields CDR1 MDHEN and CDR2 SYDVKM. J gave up 0 bases and V 3 bases, and 6 bases lay outside the gene matches. CDR3 length: 16 residues.

Only a few counts were recorded for this clone. This chain connects TRBV14 to TRBJ2-5; no reliable D call. Trimming removed 4 bases from V and 1 base from J, with 7 bases in between. This CDR3 is 13 amino acids long. Germline CDR1 is SGHDN and CDR2 is FVKESK. CDR3 loop: CASSRQIQETQYF. CDR3 nucleotide sequence: TGTGCCAGCAGCCGCCAAATCCAAGAGACCCAGTACTTC.

The V gene is TRBV6-5, the J gene TRBJ1-5, with 9 nucleotides matching TRBD1. With V trimmed by 6 bases and J by 6 bases, 6 bases remained unmatched. This CDR3 contains 14 residues. Per the germline V gene, CDR1 is MNHEY and CDR2 is SVGAGI. CDR3: CASSQKQGAQPQHF. In nucleotides, the CDR3 is TGTGCCAGCAGCCAAAAACAGGGGGCTCAGCCCCAGCATTTT.

This clone was detected a few times. The J gene is TRBJ2-7, the V gene TRBV6-1, with unresolved D. CDR1 is MNHNS and CDR2 is SASEGT in the germline V gene. The length of the CDR3 is 13 residues. Trimming left V 2 bases short and J 4 bases short, with 9 bases between. DNA of the CDR3: TGTGCCAGCAGTGAAAGTCAGGCTTACGAGCAGTACTTC. It encodes CASSESQAYEQYF.

The V and J genes are TRBV2 and TRBJ1-1; D not resolved. The germline V and J ends were trimmed by 5 bases and 3 bases, with 19 bases remaining between them. CDR1 and CDR2 (germline): SNHLY, FYNNEI. This CDR3 contains 16 residues. Here the CDR3 reads CASSPYSLTKDTEAFF. The CDR3 coding sequence is TGTGCCAGCAGTCCCTACTCCCTGACGAAGGACACTGAAGCTTTCTTT. The full variable domain, rest sourced from reference TRBV2 and TRBJ1-1, is EPEVTQTPSHQVTQMGQEVILRCVPISNHLYFYWYRQILGQKVEFLVSFYNNEISEKSEIFDDQFSVERPDGSNFTLKIRSTKLEDSAMYFCASSPYSLTKDTEAFFGQGTRLTVV.

The chain couples TRBV10-2 to TRBJ1-2; TRBD1 aligns across 11 bases. Germline-derived CDR1 and CDR2 are WSHSY and SAAADI. The CDR3 has 16 amino acids. Trimming removed 6 bases from V and 0 bases from J; junction bases left unmatched: 6. The CDR3 is CASSSGTGGANYGYTF. In DNA, the CDR3 is TGCGCCAGCAGCAGCGGGACAGGGGGGGCTAACTATGGCTACACCTTC.

This clone was picked up a small number of times. The V gene is TRBV27, the J gene TRBJ2-7, with TRBD2 as a possible D gene (5 bases). Germline CDR1 is MNHEY and CDR2 is SMNVEV (reference sequence). Trimming took 5 bases from V and 3 from J, leaving 17 bases between them. This CDR3 region has 15 residues. The CDR3 nucleotides read TGTGCCAGCAGTCGCAGGCTAGCAGAATACTACGAGCAGTACTTC. Its protein product is CASSRRLAEYYEQYF.

The chain is built from TRBV10-3 and TRBJ2-1; tentatively, D is TRBD2 (5 bases). CDR3 size: 14 residues. The germline V gene has CDR1 ENHRY and CDR2 SYGVKD. V lost 0 bases, J lost 11 bases, and 14 bases lay in between. The CDR3 here is CAISESTQAAKQFF. CDR3 coding DNA: TGTGCCATCAGTGAGTCGACCCAAGCGGCCAAGCAGTTCTTC.

The rearrangement links TRBV6-5 to TRBJ2-1; 7 bases are shared with TRBD2. V shed 8 bases, J shed 9 bases, and the junction held 13 bases outside the gene matches. This CDR3 region has 14 residues. Looked up from germline, CDR1 is MNHEY and CDR2 is SVGAGI. The CDR3 bases are TGTGCCAGCGCTTCTGGACTAGGGAAGAGTGAGCAGTTCTTC. As protein: CASASGLGKSEQFF.